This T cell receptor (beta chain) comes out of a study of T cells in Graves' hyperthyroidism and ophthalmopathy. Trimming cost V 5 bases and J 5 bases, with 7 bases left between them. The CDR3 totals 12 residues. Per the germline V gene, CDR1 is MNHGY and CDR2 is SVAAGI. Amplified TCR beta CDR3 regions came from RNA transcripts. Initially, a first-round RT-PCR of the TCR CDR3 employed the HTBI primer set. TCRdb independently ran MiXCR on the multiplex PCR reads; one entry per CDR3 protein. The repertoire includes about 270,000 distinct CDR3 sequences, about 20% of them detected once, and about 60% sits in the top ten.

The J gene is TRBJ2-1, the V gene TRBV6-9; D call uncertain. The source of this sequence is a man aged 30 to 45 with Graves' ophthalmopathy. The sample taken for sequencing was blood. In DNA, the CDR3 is TGTGCCAGCAGTCAGTCGGACAATGAGCAGTTCTTC. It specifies CASSQSDNEQFF.